In its sample, the clone carrying this TCR beta chain was seen many times. The target antigen is unknown. TCRdb called the 5' RACE reads again in MiXCR, with one record for every CDR3 protein. Of just over 25,000 distinct CDR3 sequences listed, approximately 4.8% are singletons. V lost 0 bases and J lost 0, with 12 bases in between. Germline CDR1 is LGHNA and CDR2 is YNFKEQ. CDR3 length: 16 amino acids. This entry comes from a study of early T cells in non-severe SARS-CoV-2 infection. Study results and caveats: Private and CD4 specificities were missed by VDJdb matching, skewed to anti-spike CD8.

The sequence came from an adult who was a healthcare worker with PCR-confirmed SARS-CoV-2 infection or an uninfected control (not recorded which). The sequenced material came from whole blood. The rearrangement uses TRBV4-2 and TRBJ2-7; D might be TRBD1 or TRBD2, each matching 5 bases. The CDR3 is CASSQDWETVSYEQYF. For the CDR3, the DNA is TGTGCCAGCAGCCAAGACTGGGAGACAGTCTCCTACGAGCAGTACTTC.